What follows describes a single T cell receptor (beta chain). In the original processing: Reference gene primer amplification gave nucleated cell count estimates. Measured with immunoSEQ multiplex PCR; TCRdb has only the in-frame clones, and not every one. From that table come the V and J calls and clone size; the DNA was used to work out D and trimming. Of about 100,000 clones listed, around 94% were seen once; the top ten hold 5.7%. These data come from a study of blood T cell repertoires in COVID-19. Background on the study: Material from acute and convalescent COVID-19 was sourced from the United States, Italy and Spain.

Deletions cut 5 bases from V and 4 bases from J, with 13 bases between. The CDR3 consists of 14 residues. Germline V gene data show CDR1 as KGHSH and CDR2 as LQKENI. The clonotype was recovered from a man aged 50 to 60 with active COVID-19. This chain connects TRBV18 to TRBJ2-3, with D possibly matching TRBD2 (5 bases). Source material: peripheral blood. The chain's CDR3 is CASSTLIAPDTQYF. CDR3 nucleotides: TGTGCCAGCTCAACACTTATAGCGCCAGATACGCAGTATTTT.